A selection of T cell receptor beta chains follows, all from one sample in a study of cytomegalovirus exposure and HLA in healthy donors. Assay: immunoSEQ multiplex PCR; the TCRdb copy retains only in-frame clones and omits some. The sample lists roughly 100,000 clones, less than 90% occurring once. Input material: PBMCs. These receptors originate from a man aged 35 to 55 in good health and CMV-seronegative. CDR3s include the opening cysteine and the closing phenylalanine or tryptophan. A D gene is named only where the DNA matches it firmly. Clone size is given for some rows only: seen once, a few or many times, or a class if the clone is expanded.

V	size	J	D	length	CDR3	DNA
TRBV5-1	-	TRBJ2-1	TRBD1	15	CASSGGQGSWNEQFF	TGCGCCAGCAGCGGGGGACAGGGGTCGTGGAATGAGCAGTTCTTC
TRBV7-3	-	TRBJ1-2	TRBD1	14	CASSRTGSDHGYTF	TGTGCCAGCAGCCGGACAGGGTCAGATCATGGCTACACCTTC
TRBV9	-	TRBJ2-7	TRBD2	15	CASSVGPGLAYEQYF	TGTGCCAGCAGCGTAGGGCCAGGACTAGCTTACGAGCAGTACTTC
TRBV7-9	few	TRBJ2-5	-	15	CASSLGDRAGETQYF	TGTGCCAGCAGCCTGGGAGACAGGGCGGGGGAGACCCAGTACTTC
TRBV13	-	TRBJ1-5	-	13	CASSLGRGQPQHF	TGTGCCAGCAGCTTAGGCCGGGGGCAGCCCCAGCATTTT
TRBV4-1	-	TRBJ1-2	-	13	CASSQVGGPGYTF	TGCGCCAGCAGCCAAGTCGGGGGGCCTGGCTACACCTTC
TRBV9	-	TRBJ2-1	-	13	CASSEGMENEQFF	TGTGCCAGCAGCGAAGGTATGGAGAATGAGCAGTTCTTC
TRBV2	-	TRBJ2-7	TRBD2	15	CASSGGLAGTYEQYF	TGTGCCAGCAGTGGGGGACTAGCGGGGACCTACGAGCAGTACTTC
TRBV10-1	once	TRBJ1-1	-	14	CARSGQKLNTEAFF	TGCGCCAGAAGTGGACAGAAATTGAACACTGAAGCTTTCTTT
TRBV5-1	few	TRBJ1-3	-	18	CASSLSPPTSDSGNTIYF	TGCGCCAGCAGCTTGTCCCCCCCCACAAGCGACTCTGGAAACACCATATATTTT
TRBV19	-	TRBJ1-1	TRBD1	15	CASSSQGGGDTEAFF	TGTGCCAGTAGTTCGCAGGGGGGTGGGGACACTGAAGCTTTCTTT
TRBV9	-	TRBJ1-2	-	13	CASSVGGNYGYTF	TGTGCCAGCAGCGTCGGGGGTAACTATGGCTACACCTTC
TRBV5-1	once	TRBJ1-4	-	14	CASSLGWQAEKLFF	TGCGCCAGCAGCTTGGGTTGGCAGGCCGAAAAACTGTTTTTT
TRBV15	-	TRBJ1-1	-	14	CATSRDSDTYEAFF	TGTGCCACCAGCAGAGATTCGGACACCTATGAAGCTTTCTTT
TRBV5-8	-	TRBJ1-2	-	16	CASSLRGSTSNYGYTF	TGTGCCAGCAGCTTGCGGGGGTCGACTTCTAACTATGGCTACACCTTC
TRBV4-1	-	TRBJ2-7	TRBD2	15	CASRQSAGATYEQYF	TGCGCCAGCAGGCAGAGTGCGGGAGCTACCTACGAGCAGTACTTC
TRBV30	few	TRBJ1-4	TRBD1	14	CAWNPTGGGEKLFF	TGTGCCTGGAACCCGACAGGGGGCGGTGAAAAACTGTTTTTT
TRBV19	-	TRBJ1-2	-	13	CASSMDTNYGYTF	TGTGCCAGTAGTATGGACACTAACTATGGCTACACCTTC
TRBV7-2	-	TRBJ2-1	TRBD2	15	CASSLVAGDYNEQFF	TGTGCCAGCAGCTTAGTAGCGGGAGACTACAATGAGCAGTTCTTC
TRBV6-6	-	TRBJ1-1	-	14	CASSYSPGPAEAFF	TGTGCCAGCAGTTACTCTCCAGGGCCGGCTGAAGCTTTCTTT
TRBV10-3	-	TRBJ2-5	TRBD2	13	CATLAGDQETQYF	TGTGCCACCCTAGCGGGGGACCAAGAGACCCAGTACTTC
TRBV19	-	TRBJ1-6	-	15	CASSMEQGIFSPLHF	TGTGCCAGTAGTATGGAGCAGGGGATCTTTTCACCCCTCCACTTT
TRBV5-1	-	TRBJ2-5	-	13	CASSFDTEETQYF	TGCGCCAGCAGCTTCGACACCGAAGAGACCCAGTACTTC
TRBV15	few	TRBJ2-7	-	14	CATSTLRELSEQYF	TGTGCCACCAGCACACTCCGGGAACTAAGCGAGCAGTACTTC
TRBV28	-	TRBJ1-5	-	15	CASSLGGHSNQPQHF	TGTGCCAGCAGTTTAGGGGGACACAGCAATCAGCCCCAGCATTTT
TRBV7-3	-	TRBJ2-5	-	16	CASSPGVAGMKETQYF	TGTGCCAGCAGCCCGGGGGTGGCGGGGATGAAAGAGACCCAGTACTTC
TRBV5-6	few	TRBJ1-5	TRBD1	16	CASSYGTGLFNQPQHF	TGTGCCAGCAGTTACGGGACAGGGCTATTCAATCAGCCCCAGCATTTT
TRBV28	-	TRBJ1-4	TRBD1	15	CASSVTGVRGEKLFF	TGTGCCAGCAGTGTGACAGGGGTTCGCGGTGAAAAACTGTTTTTT
TRBV6-1	few	TRBJ2-7	-	14	CASTSGTHSYEQYF	TGTGCCAGTACTTCCGGGACACACTCCTACGAGCAGTACTTC
TRBV19	-	TRBJ1-4	-	15	CASSDTGPEDEKLFF	TGTGCCAGTAGTGACACAGGGCCAGAGGATGAAAAACTGTTTTTT
TRBV9	-	TRBJ2-5	TRBD1	15	CASSAGDRGQETQYF	TGTGCCAGCAGCGCGGGGGACAGGGGGCAGGAGACCCAGTACTTC
TRBV7-9	-	TRBJ1-2	TRBD1	15	CASSLAGGSNYGYTF	TGTGCCAGCAGCTTAGCAGGGGGCTCAAACTATGGCTACACCTTC
TRBV5-6	-	TRBJ2-7	TRBD1	15	CASSLMGQGVWEQYF	TGTGCCAGCAGCTTGATGGGACAGGGGGTTTGGGAGCAGTACTTC
TRBV19	-	TRBJ1-1	-	14	CASSINSANTEAFF	TGTGCCAGTAGTATAAACTCCGCAAACACTGAAGCTTTCTTT
TRBV11-3	once	TRBJ2-5	-	13	CASSPSLYETQYF	TGTGCCAGCAGCCCCTCCCTGTATGAGACCCAGTACTTC
TRBV4-1	-	TRBJ2-7	-	14	CASSQVGQSYEQYF	TGCGCCAGCAGCCAAGTGGGCCAATCCTACGAGCAGTACTTC
TRBV7-2	-	TRBJ1-2	-	14	CASSSHYRAYGYTF	TGTGCCAGCAGCTCCCATTACAGAGCTTATGGCTACACCTTC